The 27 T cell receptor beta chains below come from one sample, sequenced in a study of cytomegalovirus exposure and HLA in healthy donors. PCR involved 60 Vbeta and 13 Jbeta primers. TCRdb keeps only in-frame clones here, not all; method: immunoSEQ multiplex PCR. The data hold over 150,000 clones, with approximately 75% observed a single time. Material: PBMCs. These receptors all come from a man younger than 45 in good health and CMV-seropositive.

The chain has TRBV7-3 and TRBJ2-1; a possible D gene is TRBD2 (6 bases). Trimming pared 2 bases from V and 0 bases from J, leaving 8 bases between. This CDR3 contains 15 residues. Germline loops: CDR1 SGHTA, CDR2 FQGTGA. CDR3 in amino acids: CASSLGGVSYNEQFF. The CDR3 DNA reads TGTGCCAGCAGCTTAGGAGGGGTCTCCTACAATGAGCAGTTCTTC.

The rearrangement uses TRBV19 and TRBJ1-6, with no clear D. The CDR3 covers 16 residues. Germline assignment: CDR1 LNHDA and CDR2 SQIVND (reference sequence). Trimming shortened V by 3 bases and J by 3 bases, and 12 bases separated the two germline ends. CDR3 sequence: CASSMARLNYNSPLHF. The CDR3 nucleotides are TGTGCCAGTAGTATGGCCAGACTCAACTATAATTCACCCCTCCACTTT.

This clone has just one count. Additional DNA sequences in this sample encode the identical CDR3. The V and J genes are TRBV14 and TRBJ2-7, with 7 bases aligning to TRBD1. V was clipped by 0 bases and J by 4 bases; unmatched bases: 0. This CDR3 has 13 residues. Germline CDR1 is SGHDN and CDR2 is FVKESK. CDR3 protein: CASSQDRGYEQYF. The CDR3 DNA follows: TGTGCCAGCAGCCAAGACAGGGGGTACGAGCAGTACTTC.

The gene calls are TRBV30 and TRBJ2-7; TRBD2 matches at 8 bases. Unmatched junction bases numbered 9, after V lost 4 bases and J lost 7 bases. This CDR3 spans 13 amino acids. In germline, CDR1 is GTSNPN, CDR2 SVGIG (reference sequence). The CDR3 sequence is CAWTERGTGEQYF. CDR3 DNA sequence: TGTGCCTGGACAGAGCGGGGGACGGGGGAGCAGTACTTC. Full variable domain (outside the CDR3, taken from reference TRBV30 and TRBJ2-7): SQTIHQWPATLVQPVGSPLSLECTVEGTSNPNLYWYRQAAGRGLQLLFYSVGIGQISSEVPQNLSASRPQDRQFILSSKKLLLSDSGFYLCAWTERGTGEQYFGPGTRLTVT.

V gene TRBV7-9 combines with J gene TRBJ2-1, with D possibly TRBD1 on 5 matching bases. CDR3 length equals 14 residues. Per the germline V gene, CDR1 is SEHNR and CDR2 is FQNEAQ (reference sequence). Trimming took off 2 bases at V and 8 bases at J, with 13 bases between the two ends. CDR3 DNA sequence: TGTGCCAGCAGCTTAAATACAGGTGTGGATGAGCAGTTCTTC. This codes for CASSLNTGVDEQFF.

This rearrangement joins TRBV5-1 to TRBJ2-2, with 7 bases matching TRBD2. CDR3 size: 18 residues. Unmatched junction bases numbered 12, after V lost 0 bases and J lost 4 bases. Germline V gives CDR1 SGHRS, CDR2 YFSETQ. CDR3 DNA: TGCGCCAGCAGCTTGGCCGGTTTGAGTAGCGGGCGCACCGGGGAGCTGTTTTTT. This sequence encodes CASSLAGLSSGRTGELFF.

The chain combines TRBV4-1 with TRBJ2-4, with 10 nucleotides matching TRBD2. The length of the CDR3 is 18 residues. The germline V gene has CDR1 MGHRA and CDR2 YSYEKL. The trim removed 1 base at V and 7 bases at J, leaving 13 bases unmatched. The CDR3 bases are TGCGCCAGCAGCCAAGGGGTGCGGGGAGCGGGGGGGCTGAACATTCAGTACTTC. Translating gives CASSQGVRGAGGLNIQYF.

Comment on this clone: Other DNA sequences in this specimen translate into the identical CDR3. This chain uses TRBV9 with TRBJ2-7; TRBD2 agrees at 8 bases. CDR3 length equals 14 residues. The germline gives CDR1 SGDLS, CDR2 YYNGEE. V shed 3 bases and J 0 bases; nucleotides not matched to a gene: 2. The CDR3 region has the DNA TGTGCCAGCAGCGGCGGGGGGTCCTCCTACGAGCAGTACTTC. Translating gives CASSGGGSSYEQYF.

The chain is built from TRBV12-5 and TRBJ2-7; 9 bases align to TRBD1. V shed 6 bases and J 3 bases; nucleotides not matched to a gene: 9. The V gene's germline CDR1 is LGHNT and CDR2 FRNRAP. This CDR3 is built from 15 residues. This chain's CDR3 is CASGSTGTGYYEQYF. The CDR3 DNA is TGTGCTAGTGGCAGTACCGGGACAGGGTACTACGAGCAGTACTTC.

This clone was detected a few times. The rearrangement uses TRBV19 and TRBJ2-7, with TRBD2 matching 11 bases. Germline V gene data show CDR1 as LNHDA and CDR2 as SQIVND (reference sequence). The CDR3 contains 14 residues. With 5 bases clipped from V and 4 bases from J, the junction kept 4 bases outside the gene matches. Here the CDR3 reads CASSPTSGVYEQYF. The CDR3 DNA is TGTGCCAGTAGTCCGACTAGCGGGGTGTACGAGCAGTACTTC.

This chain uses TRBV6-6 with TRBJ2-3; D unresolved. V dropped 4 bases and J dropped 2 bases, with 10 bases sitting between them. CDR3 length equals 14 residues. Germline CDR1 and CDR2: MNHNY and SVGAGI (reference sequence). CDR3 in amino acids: CASSWAVLTDTQYF. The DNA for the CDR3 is TGTGCCAGCAGTTGGGCAGTTCTCACAGATACGCAGTATTTT.

Here the CDR3 reads CASTTGTLIYEQYF. In DNA, the CDR3 is TGTGCCAGCACGACAGGGACCCTCATCTACGAGCAGTACTTC. This chain connects TRBV2 to TRBJ2-7; 7 bases are a match to TRBD1. This CDR3 has 14 residues. Germline CDR1 is SNHLY and CDR2 is FYNNEI. Trimming took 7 bases from V and 3 from J; bases not matched to a gene: 9.

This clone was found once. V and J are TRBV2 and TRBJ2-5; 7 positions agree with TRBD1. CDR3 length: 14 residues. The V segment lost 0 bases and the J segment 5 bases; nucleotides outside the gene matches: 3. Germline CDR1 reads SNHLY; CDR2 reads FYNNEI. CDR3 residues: CASSEARGLETQYF. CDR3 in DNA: TGTGCCAGCAGTGAAGCGAGGGGGCTGGAGACCCAGTACTTC.

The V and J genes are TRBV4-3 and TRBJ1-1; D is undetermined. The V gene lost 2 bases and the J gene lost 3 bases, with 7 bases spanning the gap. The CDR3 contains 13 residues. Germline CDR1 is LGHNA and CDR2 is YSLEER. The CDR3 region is CASSQRVDTEAFF. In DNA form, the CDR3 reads TGCGCCAGCAGCCAAAGAGTGGACACTGAAGCTTTCTTT.

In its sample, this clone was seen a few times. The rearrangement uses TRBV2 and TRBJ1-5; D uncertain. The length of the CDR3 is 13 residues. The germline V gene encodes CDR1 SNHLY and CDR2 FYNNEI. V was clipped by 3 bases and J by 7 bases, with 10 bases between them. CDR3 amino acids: CASSDVVGQPQHF. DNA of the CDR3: TGTGCCAGCAGTGATGTCGTGGGCCAGCCCCAGCATTTT.

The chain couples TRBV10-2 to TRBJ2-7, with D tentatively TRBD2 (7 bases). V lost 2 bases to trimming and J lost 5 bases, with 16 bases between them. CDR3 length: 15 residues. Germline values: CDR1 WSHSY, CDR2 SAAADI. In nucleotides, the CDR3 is TGCGCCAGCAGTGAGGTTTCTGGGGAGGGGGACGAGCAGTACTTC. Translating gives CASSEVSGEGDEQYF.

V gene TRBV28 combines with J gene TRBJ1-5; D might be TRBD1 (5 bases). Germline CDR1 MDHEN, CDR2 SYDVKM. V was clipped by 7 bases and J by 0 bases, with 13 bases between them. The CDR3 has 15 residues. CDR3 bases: TGTGCCAGCATACATCTAGGGGTTAGCAATCAGCCCCAGCATTTT. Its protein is CASIHLGVSNQPQHF.

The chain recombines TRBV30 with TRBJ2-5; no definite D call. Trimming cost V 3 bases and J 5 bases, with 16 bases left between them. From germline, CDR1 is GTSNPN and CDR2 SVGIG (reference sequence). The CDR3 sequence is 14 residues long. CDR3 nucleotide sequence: TGTGCCTGGAGCGCCAACTACCCCGGGGAGACCCAGTACTTC. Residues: CAWSANYPGETQYF. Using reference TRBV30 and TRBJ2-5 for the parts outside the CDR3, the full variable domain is SQTIHQWPATLVQPVGSPLSLECTVEGTSNPNLYWYRQAAGRGLQLLFYSVGIGQISSEVPQNLSASRPQDRQFILSSKKLLLSDSGFYLCAWSANYPGETQYFGPGTRLLVL.

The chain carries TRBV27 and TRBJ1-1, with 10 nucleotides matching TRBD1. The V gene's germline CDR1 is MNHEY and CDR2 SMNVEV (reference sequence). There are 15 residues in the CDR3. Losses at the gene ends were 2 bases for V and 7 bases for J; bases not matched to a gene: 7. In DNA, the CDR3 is TGTGCCAGCAGTTTAAAGACAGGGGGCCTTGGTGAAGCTTTCTTT. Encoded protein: CASSLKTGGLGEAFF.

Written as DNA, the CDR3 is TGTGCCAGCACGGAGGGGACTAGCGGGGGGGACGAGCAGTACTTC. It codes for CASTEGTSGGDEQYF. This sequence joins TRBV9 and TRBJ2-7, with TRBD2 matching over 16 bases. From germline, CDR1 is SGDLS and CDR2 YYNGEE. The CDR3 contains 15 residues. With V trimmed by 6 bases and J by 5 bases, 5 bases remained unmatched.

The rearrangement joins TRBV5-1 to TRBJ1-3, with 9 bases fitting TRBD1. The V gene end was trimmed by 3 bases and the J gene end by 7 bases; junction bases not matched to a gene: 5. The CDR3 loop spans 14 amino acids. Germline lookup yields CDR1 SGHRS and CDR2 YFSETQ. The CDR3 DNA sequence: TGCGCCAGCAGCTGGGACAGGGAATGGAACACCATATATTTT. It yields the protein CASSWDREWNTIYF.

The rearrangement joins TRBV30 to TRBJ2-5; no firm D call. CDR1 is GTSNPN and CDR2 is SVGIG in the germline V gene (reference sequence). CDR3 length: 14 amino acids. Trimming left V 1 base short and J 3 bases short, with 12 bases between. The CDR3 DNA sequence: TGTGCCTGGAGTGCGGGTCATGCTGAAGAGACCCAGTACTTC. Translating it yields CAWSAGHAEETQYF.

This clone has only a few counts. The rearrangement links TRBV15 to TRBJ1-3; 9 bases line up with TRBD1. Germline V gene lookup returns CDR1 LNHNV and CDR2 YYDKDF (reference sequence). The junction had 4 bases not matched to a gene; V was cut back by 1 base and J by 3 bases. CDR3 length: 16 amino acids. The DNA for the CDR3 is TGTGCCACCAGCAGAGTAGGGACAGGGTTTGGAAACACCATATATTTT. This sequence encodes CATSRVGTGFGNTIYF.

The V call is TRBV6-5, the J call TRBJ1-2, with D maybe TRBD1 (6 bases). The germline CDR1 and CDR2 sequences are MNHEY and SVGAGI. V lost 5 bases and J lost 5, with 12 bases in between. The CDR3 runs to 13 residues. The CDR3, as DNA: TGTGCCAGCAGTAACAGGCAGGGGTATGGCTACACCTTC. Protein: CASSNRQGYGYTF.

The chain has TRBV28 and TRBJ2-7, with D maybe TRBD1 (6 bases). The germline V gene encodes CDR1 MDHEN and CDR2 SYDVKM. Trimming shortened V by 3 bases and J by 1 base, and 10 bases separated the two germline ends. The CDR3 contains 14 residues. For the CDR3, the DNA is TGTGCCAGCAGTTTTTCTACAGGGTCCTACGAGCAGTACTTC. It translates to CASSFSTGSYEQYF.

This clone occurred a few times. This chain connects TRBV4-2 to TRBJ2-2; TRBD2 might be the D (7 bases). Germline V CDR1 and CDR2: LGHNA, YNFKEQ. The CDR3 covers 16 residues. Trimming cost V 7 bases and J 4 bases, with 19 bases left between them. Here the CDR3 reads CASKPISGGITGELFF. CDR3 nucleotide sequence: TGTGCCAGCAAACCCATCTCGGGGGGCATCACCGGGGAGCTGTTTTTT.

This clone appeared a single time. CDR3 coding DNA: TGTGCCAGCGGGGGGGCCTCCTACAATGAGCAGTTCTTC. Translated, it gives CASGGASYNEQFF. This chain links TRBV2 with TRBJ2-1; tentative D call: TRBD2 (7 bases). The CDR3 has 13 residues. CDR1 SNHLY and CDR2 FYNNEI come from the germline V gene. V was cut by 8 bases and J by 0 bases, with 8 bases left in between. Complete variable domain (other parts from reference TRBV2 and TRBJ2-1): EPEVTQTPSHQVTQMGQEVILRCVPISNHLYFYWYRQILGQKVEFLVSFYNNEISEKSEIFDDQFSVERPDGSNFTLKIRSTKLEDSAMYFCASGGASYNEQFFGPGTRLTVL.